These T cell receptor beta chains were read from a single sample in a study of blood T cell repertoires in COVID-19. TCRdb's table, derived via immunoSEQ multiplex PCR, lists solely in-frame clones and lacks some. The sample records about 64,000 clones, around four fifths being singletons. Input material: peripheral blood. Receptors originate from a human donor in a cohort sampled during active COVID-19. Both conserved end residues are part of each CDR3. D genes are given only for firm matches. Size is omitted from some rows. Given values are once, few, many or a class for expanded clones.

TRBJ2-7	NA	TRBV7-8	NA	TGTGCCAGCAGCGGGCGGACAGCGTACGAGCAGTACTTC	CASSGRTAYEQYF
TRBJ2-7	NA	TRBV7-8	TRBD2	TGTGCCAGCAGCAAACGGACTAGCGGGGGTCCCTACGAGCAGTACTTC	CASSKRTSGGPYEQYF
TRBJ1-5	NA	TRBV28	NA	TGTGCCAGCAGTTTTCGGACAGAACATAGCAATCAGCCCCAGCATTTT	CASSFRTEHSNQPQHF
TRBJ2-2	NA	TRBV6-5	NA	TGTGCCAGCAGGCGACGGGACACCGGGGAGCTGTTTTTT	CASRRRDTGELFF
TRBJ1-6	once	TRBV30	TRBD1	TGTGCCTGGAGTACAACAGGGGTTGCAGGAAATTCACCCCTCCACTTT	CAWSTTGVAGNSPLHF
TRBJ2-2	NA	TRBV18	TRBD2	TGTGCCAGCTCACTGACTAGCGAGAGGAACACCGGGGAGCTGTTTTTT	CASSLTSERNTGELFF
TRBJ2-5	few	TRBV5-4	NA	TGTGCCAGCTCTTTGGGCCTGCGAGAGACCCAGTACTTC	CASSLGLRETQYF
TRBJ2-7	NA	TRBV9	NA	TGTGCCAGCAGCGTAGGGAGGGATAGGGCCTACGAGCAGTACTTC	CASSVGRDRAYEQYF
TRBJ1-5	NA	TRBV5-5	NA	TGTGCCAGCAGCTTGTTGGCAGGGTCGAGGCAGCCCCAGCATTTT	CASSLLAGSRQPQHF
TRBJ2-3	NA	TRBV5-4	TRBD2	TGTGCCAGCAGCTTGGAGCGGGGGGGGACGCAGTATTTT	CASSLERGGTQYF
TRBJ1-6	NA	TRBV6-5	NA	TGTGCCAGCACCGGACAGAGCCATAATTCACCCCTCCACTTT	CASTGQSHNSPLHF
TRBJ2-2	NA	TRBV27	TRBD2	TGTGCCAGCAGTTTACTAGCGGGGACAAAGACCGGGGAGCTGTTTTTT	CASSLLAGTKTGELFF
TRBJ1-2	NA	TRBV18	TRBD1	TGTGCCAGCTCATCATCCCCAACCGGACAGGGAGACTATGGCTACACCTTC	CASSSSPTGQGDYGYTF
TRBJ2-2	NA	TRBV29-1	TRBD1	TGCAGCGTTCACAGGGGATCGAACACCGGGGAGCTGTTTTTT	CSVHRGSNTGELFF
TRBJ1-2	NA	TRBV5-4	NA	TGTGCCAGCAGCCTCGACACGGTCGGTGGCTACACCTTC	CASSLDTVGGYTF
TRBJ1-1	NA	TRBV6-5	TRBD1	TGTGCCAGCAGTTACCAGGGGGTGGGCACTGAAGCTTTCTTT	CASSYQGVGTEAFF
TRBJ2-3	NA	TRBV18	NA	TGTGCCAGCTCACCAGTGACCGGGACAAAGGCGCAGTATTTT	CASSPVTGTKAQYF
TRBJ2-5	NA	TRBV12-3/TRBV12-4	NA	TGTGCCAGCAGTTTTGGGGCCAAAGAGACCCAGTACTTC	CASSFGAKETQYF
TRBJ1-1	NA	TRBV5-1	NA	TGCGCCAGCAGCCTGACAGTTAACACTGAAGCTTTCTTT	CASSLTVNTEAFF
TRBJ2-7	NA	TRBV28	NA	TGTGCCAGCAGTTTAGGTGGGAGGAACTACGAGCAGTACTTC	CASSLGGRNYEQYF
TRBJ1-2	NA	TRBV3-1/TRBV3-2	NA	TGTGCCAGCAGCCTACAGGGTTCGGACTATGGCTACACCTTC	CASSLQGSDYGYTF
TRBJ2-1	NA	TRBV19	TRBD1	TGTGCCAGTAGTCCCAGGACAGGGCACGGCTATGAGCAGTTCTTC	CASSPRTGHGYEQFF
TRBJ1-6	NA	TRBV28	NA	TGTGCCAGCAGTTTATGGGGGCCGGTGAATTCACCCCTCCACTTT	CASSLWGPVNSPLHF
TRBJ2-3	NA	TRBV14	TRBD2	TGTGCCAGCAGCCAAGATTCTAGCGGGACCGATACGCAGTATTTT	CASSQDSSGTDTQYF
TRBJ2-6	NA	TRBV5-5	NA	TGTGCCAGCAGCTTTGCCCAGCAGGGCTGGGCCAACGTCCTGACTTTC	CASSFAQQGWANVLTF
TRBJ2-1	NA	TRBV5-5	NA	TGTGCCAGCAGCTTGGCACCCCCGGACAATGAGCAGTTCTTC	CASSLAPPDNEQFF
TRBJ1-5	NA	TRBV18	NA	TGTGCCAGCTCACCCCCGGGGGGAAATCAGCCCCAGCATTTT	CASSPPGGNQPQHF
TRBJ2-3	NA	TRBV6-2/TRBV6-3	NA	TGTGCCAGCACCCCTTTGGCCGGAGAGGGCACAGATACGCAGTATTTT	CASTPLAGEGTDTQYF
TRBJ1-2	NA	TRBV3-1/TRBV3-2	NA	TGTGCCAGCAGCCAAGCTGACGGGTATTATGGCTACACCTTC	CASSQADGYYGYTF
TRBJ2-1	many	TRBV5-6	TRBD1	TGTGCCAGCAGTTTTCGGACAGGGGGCAGAAATGAGCAGTTCTTC	CASSFRTGGRNEQFF
TRBJ1-1	NA	TRBV7-9	TRBD1	TGTGCCAGCAGCTTCTCCGACAGGGAGAACACTGAAGCTTTCTTT	CASSFSDRENTEAFF
TRBJ1-6	NA	TRBV14	NA	TGTGCCAGCAGCCCACAGATGGGCGTAAATTCACCCCTCCACTTT	CASSPQMGVNSPLHF
TRBJ1-3	NA	TRBV2	NA	TGCGCCAGCGAGGTCAAGACTCTTGGAAACACCATATATTTT	CASEVKTLGNTIYF
TRBJ2-2	NA	TRBV2	NA	TGTGCCAGCACCCTCGACAGCAGGAACACCGGGGAGCTGTTTTTT	CASTLDSRNTGELFF
TRBJ1-6	NA	TRBV5-1	TRBD1	TGCGCCAGCAGCTTAAGACAGGGGCGTAATTCACCCCTCCACTTT	CASSLRQGRNSPLHF
TRBJ1-2	NA	TRBV6-5	NA	TGTGCCAGCAGTTTCGGAGGTAGTGATGGCTACACCTTC	CASSFGGSDGYTF
TRBJ2-1	NA	TRBV6-6	NA	TGTGCCAGCAGTCCCCCAGCGGATTTCTACAATGAGCAGTTCTTC	CASSPPADFYNEQFF
TRBJ1-3	once	TRBV7-9	NA	TGTGCCAGCAGCTCCCGGGTCTCTGGAAACACCATATATTTT	CASSSRVSGNTIYF
TRBJ2-3	NA	TRBV5-5	NA	TGTGCCAGCAGCTTGGCGGGTAGCGGAACCACAGATACGCAGTATTTT	CASSLAGSGTTDTQYF
TRBJ1-4	NA	TRBV19	TRBD1	TGTGCCAGCCGGGACAGGGGAGAAAAACTGTTTTTT	CASRDRGEKLFF
TRBJ2-3	NA	TRBV5-1	TRBD2	TGCGCCAGCAGCTTGGGACAGAGGACTAGCCCCACAGATACGCAGTATTTT	CASSLGQRTSPTDTQYF
TRBJ2-3	NA	TRBV5-1	TRBD2	TGCGCCAGCAGCCTGGGGGGGGTCACAGATACGCAGTATTTT	CASSLGGVTDTQYF
TRBJ2-1	once	TRBV27	NA	TGTGCCAGCAGACGGACTAAACCGAGCTCCTACAATGAGCAGTTCTTC	CASRRTKPSSYNEQFF
TRBJ1-5	NA	TRBV18	NA	TGTGCCAGCTCAGGAGGAGTCAATCAGCCCCAGCATTTT	CASSGGVNQPQHF
TRBJ2-3	once	TRBV11-3	NA	TGTGCCAGCAGCTTAGGGGGGGGCCGGTCAGATACGCAGTATTTT	CASSLGGGRSDTQYF
TRBJ1-2	NA	TRBV24-1	NA	TGTGCCACCAGTGAGGCACAGGTAAACTATGGCTACACCTTC	CATSEAQVNYGYTF
TRBJ1-1	few	TRBV7-9	NA	TGTGCCAGCAGCCGGACAGCCACTGAAGCTTTCTTT	CASSRTATEAFF
TRBJ1-2	NA	TRBV18	NA	TGTGCCAGCTCACCAGACTCCGGGACAGGCTACACCTTC	CASSPDSGTGYTF
TRBJ2-3	NA	TRBV9	TRBD1	TGTGCCAGCAGCTATCCCGTAGGTTCCGGGACAGGGTTACCTTCTAGCACAGATACGCAGTATTTT	CASSYPVGSGTGLPSSTDTQYF
TRBJ2-5	NA	TRBV7-2	NA	TGTGCCAGCACCGCAAGCAGGGGAATTCAAGAGACCCAGTACTTC	CASTASRGIQETQYF
TRBJ1-1	many	TRBV29-1	TRBD1	TGCAGCGTGGGGGACAGTCGGAGCCCTGAAGCTTTCTTT	CSVGDSRSPEAFF
TRBJ1-1	NA	TRBV5-1	NA	TGCGCCAGCGCTCCTGGGCAGTTGAACACTGAAGCTTTCTTT	CASAPGQLNTEAFF
TRBJ2-1	once	TRBV7-2	TRBD2	TGTGCCAGCAGCCCCAAGAGACTAGCGGGGGGGTTCGGTGAGCAGTTCTTC	CASSPKRLAGGFGEQFF